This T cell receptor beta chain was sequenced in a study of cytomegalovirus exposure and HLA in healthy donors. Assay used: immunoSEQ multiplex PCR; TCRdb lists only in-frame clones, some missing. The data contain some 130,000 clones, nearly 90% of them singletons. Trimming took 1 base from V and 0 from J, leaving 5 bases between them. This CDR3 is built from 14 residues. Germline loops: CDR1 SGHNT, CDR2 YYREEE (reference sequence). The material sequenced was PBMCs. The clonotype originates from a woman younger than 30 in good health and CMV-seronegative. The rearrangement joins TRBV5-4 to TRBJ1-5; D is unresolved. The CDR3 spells CASSLRDSNQPQHF. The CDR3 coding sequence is TGTGCCAGCAGCTTGCGAGATAGCAATCAGCCCCAGCATTTT.